The clone carrying this TCR beta chain has a handful of counts. V was trimmed by 7 bases and J by 5 bases, leaving 18 bases between them. Per the germline V gene, CDR1 is LNHDA and CDR2 is SQIVND (reference sequence). The CDR3 runs 14 residues. The sample belongs to a study of T-cell memory formation after mild COVID-19. Using its own MiXCR run on the 5' RACE reads, TCRdb lists one record per CDR3 protein. This table holds 150,000 to 200,000 distinct CDR3 sequences, approximately 16% found once. The receptor's source is an adult woman who had mild COVID-19 (a few samples of this study predate the infection). Cell type and time point are not known. The sequencing input was PBMCs or a T cell subset sorted from them (not recorded which). The chain has TRBV19 and TRBJ2-7, with D tentatively TRBD1 (5 bases). CDR3 sequence (DNA): TGTGCCAGTAAGGATCAGGGAAGGTCCCACGAGCAGTACTTC. As protein: CASKDQGRSHEQYF.